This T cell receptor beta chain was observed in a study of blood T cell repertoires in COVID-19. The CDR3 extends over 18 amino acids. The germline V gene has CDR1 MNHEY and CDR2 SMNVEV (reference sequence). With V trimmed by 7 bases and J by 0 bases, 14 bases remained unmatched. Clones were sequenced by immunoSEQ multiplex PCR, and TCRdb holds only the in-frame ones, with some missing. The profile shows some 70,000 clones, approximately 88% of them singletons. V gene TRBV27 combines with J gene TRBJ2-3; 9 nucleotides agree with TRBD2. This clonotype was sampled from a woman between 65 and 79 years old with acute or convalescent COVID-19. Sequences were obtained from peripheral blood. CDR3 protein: CASTTRGSGGWSTDTQYF. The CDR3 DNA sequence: TGTGCCAGCACCACCCGGGGTAGCGGGGGCTGGAGCACAGATACGCAGTATTTT.